Listed here is a single T cell receptor beta chain. No antigen is known for it. Per-base qualities were not stored, and no clone one base away is much larger. Library preparation employed PCR. TCRdb shows the sequencer as Illumina HiSeq 2500. Unique molecular identifiers were incorporated into TCR beta cDNA libraries to reduce PCR and sequencing biases. Some 500,000 cDNA molecules were obtained for every 1 to 10 million input T cells, so each molecule roughly corresponded to one T cell. The same protocol used for the earlier healthy control dataset was applied to prepare and sequence the patient libraries. Within a given batch, samples were prepared together, multiplexed and sequenced on the same HiSeq lane. The paper's processing steps were these. Raw barcoded reads were processed with MIGEC, and single-read molecular identifier groups were discarded before consensus assembly and CDR3 extraction. Clonotype tables were post-analysed with VDJtools, and diversity was normalized by down-sampling all datasets to the smallest sample size. In repertoire overlap clustering, CDR3 amino acid sequences, but not nucleotide sequences, were matched to correct batch-related cross-sample contamination. Through fastp at Q25 and MiXCR, TCRdb rebuilt clones from the public reads, retaining in-frame beta chains. Each entry merges the rows of one CDR3 protein and shows their most common DNA and genes. These V and J calls derive from TCRdb rather than the authors' analysis. This sample has hundreds of thousands of distinct CDR3 sequences in its table, and 25% to 30% of those were observed once. Of the sample, roughly 0.53% falls within the top ten clones.

The CDR3 covers 15 residues, taking in both the cysteine and the phenylalanine. The sequence is cut down to CDR3 DNA, 45 bases in frame from base 1. The germline V gene specifies ENHRY as CDR1 and SYGVKD as CDR2. Unmatched junction bases come to 4, with V trimmed by 6 bases and J by 1 base. This sample stems from a study of post-analysis software for immune sequencing data (dated by TCRdb to 2015 to 2017). Study-level background: Recorded disease courses included relapsing-remitting, secondary progressive and progressive-relapsing multiple sclerosis, with some patients lacking subtype annotation. Patient repertoires were compared against over ten previously published healthy control repertoires from donors aged about 6 to 28 years. A subset of samples was prepared in parallel using single-end sample barcoding, then pooled and co-amplified after Illumina adapter ligation. Summary of the overall study and its limitations: The control group was slightly older than the multiple sclerosis patient group. Direct clustering with F measure showed strong co-clustering of samples prepared in the same batch, prompting a batch-effect correction. Patients showed significantly higher frequencies than controls for roughly five TRBV segments, among them TRBV5-6, TRBV5-1 and TRBV20-1. Compared with controls, multiple sclerosis patients had significantly lower normalized Chao1 diversity, a finding suggesting substantial peripheral T-cell clonal expansion.

To demonstrate the VDJtools post-analysis software, the study profiled TCR beta repertoires from the peripheral blood of 13 young patients with multiple sclerosis. The multiple sclerosis patients were children and adolescents ranging in age from about 6 to 16 years. The sequencing input was blood. The rearrangement combines TRBV10-3 with TRBJ2-3; 10 of the junction bases match TRBD2. This TCR derives from a girl aged 10 to 17 with multiple sclerosis. This receptor has the CDR3 CAISGTSAGTDTQYF. The DNA sequence reads TGTGCCATCAGCGGGACTAGCGCTGGCACAGATACGCAGTATTTT.